A single sample gave rise to the 30 T cell receptor beta chains below, sequenced in a study of OX40 agonist ivuxolimab in advanced cancers. Sequenced by immunoSEQ multiplex PCR; TCRdb stores in-frame clones only, minus some. The sample yields roughly 56,000 clones, 79% seen once. Source: CD4+ or CD8+ T cells sorted from blood, taken in a trial of the OX40 agonist ivuxolimab. These receptors came from an adult with an advanced solid tumor such as melanoma, head and neck, liver or kidney cancer.

V is TRBV4-1 and J is TRBJ1-2; 7 bases agree with TRBD1. V trimming: 1 base; J trimming: 0 bases; junction bases outside the gene matches: 2. CDR1 MGHRA and CDR2 YSYEKL come from the germline V gene. This CDR3 comprises 15 residues. Here the CDR3 reads CASSQGQGANYGYTF. CDR3 coding DNA: TGCGCCAGCAGCCAAGGACAGGGAGCTAACTATGGCTACACCTTC.

This clone has just one count. This rearrangement joins TRBV2 to TRBJ2-3; D is possibly TRBD2 (6 bases). The V gene lost 8 bases and the J gene lost 2 bases, with 17 bases spanning the gap. Germline-derived CDR1 and CDR2 are SNHLY and FYNNEI. The CDR3 has 15 residues. CDR3 in DNA: TGTGCCAGCGGGAGGCGTAGGGCAAACACAGATACGCAGTATTTT. Translated: CASGRRRANTDTQYF.

This clone occurred a few times. J is TRBJ2-5 and V is TRBV28; 8 positions match TRBD1. J was trimmed by 4 bases and V by 1 base; bases with no gene match: 2. This CDR3 has 14 amino acids. Germline loops: CDR1 MDHEN, CDR2 SYDVKM. Written as DNA, the CDR3 is TGTGCCAGCAGTTTATCAGGGGGCGCAGAGACCCAGTACTTC. It yields the protein CASSLSGGAETQYF.

This clone was recorded once. The V gene is TRBV18, the J gene TRBJ2-5; D possibly corresponds to TRBD1 (5 bases). Germline CDR1 is KGHSH and CDR2 is LQKENI. This CDR3 contains 14 residues. The V gene lost 3 bases and the J gene lost 4 bases, with 12 bases spanning the gap. The CDR3 loop reads CASSPQGLSETQYF. The CDR3 DNA reads as TGTGCCAGCTCACCCCAGGGTTTGTCAGAGACCCAGTACTTC.

This clone was counted a single time. The V and J genes are TRBV11-3 and TRBJ2-3; D ambiguous. From germline, CDR1 is SGHNT and CDR2 YENEEA. V was trimmed by 0 bases and J by 6 bases, leaving 10 bases between them. The CDR3 has 14 amino acids. CDR3 region: CASSLDWLQDTQYF. The CDR3 bases are TGTGCCAGCAGCTTAGACTGGCTACAGGATACGCAGTATTTT.

This rearrangement joins TRBV4-1 to TRBJ1-6; D gene unclear. The CDR3 has 17 amino acids. The germline V gene has CDR1 MGHRA and CDR2 YSYEKL. Trimming pared 0 bases from V and 0 bases from J, leaving 9 bases between. The CDR3 reads CASSQDRRASYNSPLHF. The CDR3 region has the DNA TGCGCCAGCAGCCAAGATCGGAGGGCCTCCTATAATTCACCCCTCCACTTT.

The chain carries TRBV7-3 and TRBJ2-3, with TRBD2 matching over 7 bases. Germline V gene sequence: CDR1 SGHTA, CDR2 FQGTGA. The CDR3 consists of 16 residues. V trimming: 1 base; J trimming: 2 bases; junction bases outside the gene matches: 6. The DNA of the CDR3 is TGTGCCAGCAGCTTAAACTCAGCGGGAAACACAGATACGCAGTATTTT. Amino acids: CASSLNSAGNTDTQYF.

This sequence joins TRBV5-1 and TRBJ1-2, with a possible D match to TRBD1 (6 bases). Germline CDR1 and CDR2: SGHRS and YFSETQ. V was clipped by 0 bases and J by 1 base, with 13 bases between them. This CDR3 region has 16 residues. CDR3 residues: CASSLDPGAYNYGYTF. CDR3 bases: TGCGCCAGCAGCTTGGATCCGGGGGCGTATAACTATGGCTACACCTTC.

This CDR3 reads CASSLRGGTGELFF. The DNA of the CDR3 is TGTGCCAGCAGCCTCCGGGGGGGGACCGGGGAGCTGTTTTTT. This chain connects TRBV7-9 to TRBJ2-2, with 8 bases identical to TRBD2. Looked up from germline, CDR1 is SEHNR and CDR2 is FQNEAQ (reference sequence). CDR3 length equals 14 residues. Germline trimming cut 5 bases from V and 5 bases from J; bases unmatched to any gene: 4.

This chain joins TRBV7-9 and TRBJ2-7; the D is unclear. The V end lost 1 base, the J end lost 3 bases, and 16 bases lay between the germline ends. The CDR3 runs 16 residues. Germline CDR1 is SEHNR and CDR2 is FQNEAQ (reference sequence). The CDR3 nucleotides are TGTGCCAGCAGCTTAGGCTTGACGGGCGAAGGCTACGAGCAGTACTTC. Translation: CASSLGLTGEGYEQYF.

The genes are TRBV28 and TRBJ2-7; 11 bases line up with TRBD2. With V trimmed by 2 bases and J by 2 bases, 5 bases remained unmatched. The CDR3 runs 16 residues. Germline CDR1 reads MDHEN; CDR2 reads SYDVKM. CDR3: CASSLGRLAGTYEQYF. In nucleotides, the CDR3 is TGTGCCAGCAGTTTAGGCAGACTAGCGGGGACCTACGAGCAGTACTTC.

This clone was recorded once. This chain uses TRBV19 with TRBJ2-7, with a tentative D call TRBD2 (5 bases). The CDR3 runs to 14 residues. V was trimmed by 6 bases and J by 4 bases, leaving 16 bases between them. Germline assignment: CDR1 LNHDA and CDR2 SQIVND (reference sequence). In DNA, the CDR3 is TGTGCCAGTAGCTGGGGAGAGGGTGCTTACGAGCAGTACTTC. Translated, it gives CASSWGEGAYEQYF.

The chain uses TRBV10-3 and TRBJ2-1, with D hard to call. The CDR3 is 13 amino acids. Trimming shortened V by 3 bases and J by 4 bases, and 7 bases separated the two germline ends. Germline V CDR1 and CDR2: ENHRY, SYGVKD. The CDR3 protein is CAISDPFYNEQFF. The CDR3, as DNA: TGTGCCATCAGTGATCCCTTTTACAATGAGCAGTTCTTC.

This clone was observed a few times. The chain has TRBV14 and TRBJ2-1, with 9 bases that match TRBD2. Trimming took 4 bases from V and 12 from J; bases not matched to a gene: 4. CDR1 is SGHDN, CDR2 FVKESK, per germline. The CDR3 runs 12 residues. CDR3 loop: CASSPGLAMQFF. The CDR3 region has the DNA TGTGCCAGCAGCCCGGGACTAGCAATGCAGTTCTTC.

The chain carries TRBV5-6 and TRBJ2-1, with D possibly being TRBD2 (6 bases). Looked up from germline, CDR1 is SGHDT and CDR2 is YYEEEE. The CDR3 totals 15 residues. The ends were cut back, 5 bases at V and 4 bases at J, with 16 bases in the middle. CDR3 loop: CASRSWASVYNEQFF. The CDR3 bases are TGTGCCAGCAGGTCTTGGGCTAGCGTATACAATGAGCAGTTCTTC.

This clone appeared a single time. The J gene is TRBJ2-3, the V gene TRBV9; D unresolved. V lost 3 bases and J 7 bases, leaving 12 bases between the germline ends. Per the germline V gene, CDR1 is SGDLS and CDR2 is YYNGEE. This CDR3 comprises 13 residues. CDR3 region: CASSAFVENTQYF. In nucleotides, the CDR3 is TGTGCCAGCAGCGCTTTCGTCGAAAATACGCAGTATTTT.

The V and J genes are TRBV12-5 and TRBJ2-7, with D tentatively TRBD1 or TRBD2 (5 bases each). Germline V gene sequence: CDR1 LGHNT, CDR2 FRNRAP. The V end was cut by 8 bases, the J end by 6 bases, with 17 bases between. The CDR3 has 13 amino acids. CDR3 DNA sequence: TGTGCTAGTAGGCGTTGGGACCTCCTCGAGCAGTACTTC. It specifies CASRRWDLLEQYF.

This chain connects TRBV7-9 to TRBJ2-1; no clear D gene. The CDR3 spans 11 residues. V lost 5 bases and J lost 6, with 5 bases in between. CDR1 is SEHNR and CDR2 is FQNEAQ in the germline V gene (reference sequence). The DNA for the CDR3 is TGTGCCAGCAGCCGGTTCAATGAGCAGTTCTTC. It encodes CASSRFNEQFF.

This clone is a singleton in its sample. The chain employs TRBV7-8 and TRBJ2-7; no firm D call. Trimming removed 3 bases from V and 2 bases from J, with 11 bases in between. This CDR3 spans 14 amino acids. Germline-derived CDR1 and CDR2 are SGHVS and FQNEAQ. The CDR3, as DNA: TGTGCCAGCAGCTTGACCAGTAACACCTACGAGCAGTACTTC. This codes for CASSLTSNTYEQYF. Full variable domain (outside the CDR3, taken from reference TRBV7-8 and TRBJ2-7): GAGVSQSPRYKVAKRGQDVALRCDPISGHVSLFWYQQALGQGPEFLTYFQNEAQLDKSGLPSDRFFAERPEGSVSTLKIQRTQQEDSAVYLCASSLTSNTYEQYFGPGTRLTVT.

In its sample, this clone was seen a few times. The chain links TRBV28 to TRBJ2-5, with D possibly matching TRBD1 (7 bases). This CDR3 is 16 amino acids long. Germline loops: CDR1 MDHEN, CDR2 SYDVKM. Trimming pared 4 bases from V and 5 bases from J, leaving 20 bases between. The chain's CDR3 is CASSSAQGGRKETQYF. CDR3 sequence (DNA): TGTGCCAGCAGTTCAGCTCAGGGGGGCCGCAAGGAGACCCAGTACTTC.

A single count supports this clone. This sequence joins TRBV6-4 and TRBJ2-5; D gene uncertain. The DNA end is a closer match to TRBJ2-7, so the J assignment may be wrong. Germline-derived CDR1 and CDR2 are MRHNA and SNTAGT. CDR3 length: 16 residues. The CDR3 loop is CASSVLSGPSSYEQYF. The CDR3 nucleotides are TGTGCCAGCAGTGTCTTATCCGGTCCGAGCTCCTACGAGCAGTACTTC.

This chain connects TRBV25-1 to TRBJ2-2; D possibly corresponds to TRBD1 (5 bases). Germline V lookup: CDR1 MGHDK, CDR2 SYGVNS. V lost 0 bases to trimming and J lost 6 bases, with 11 bases between them. The CDR3 sequence is 15 residues long. This CDR3 is CASSEYGQGAGELFF. The CDR3 bases are TGTGCCAGCAGTGAATATGGGCAGGGTGCCGGGGAGCTGTTTTTT.

The chain couples TRBV6-6 to TRBJ2-3; D is undetermined. The CDR3 loop spans 15 amino acids. Looked up from germline, CDR1 is MNHNY and CDR2 is SVGAGI (reference sequence). V shed 3 bases and J shed 2 bases, with 12 bases lying between them. Here the CDR3 reads CASSYFLSNTDTQYF. The CDR3 region has the DNA TGTGCCAGCAGTTATTTCTTATCCAACACAGATACGCAGTATTTT.

V usage is TRBV9 and J usage is TRBJ2-3; 14 bases are a match to TRBD2. The CDR3 contains 15 residues. Germline V gene lookup returns CDR1 SGDLS and CDR2 YYNGEE. The junction had 1 base not matched to a gene; V was cut back by 3 bases and J by 4 bases. This CDR3 reads CASSAGLAGADTQYF. The CDR3 DNA is TGTGCCAGCAGCGCGGGACTAGCGGGAGCAGATACGCAGTATTTT.

The rearrangement uses TRBV11-1 and TRBJ1-2, with 9 bases identical to TRBD1. CDR3 length equals 13 residues. The trim removed 4 bases at V and 4 bases at J, leaving 1 base unmatched. Germline CDR1 and CDR2: SGHAT and FQDESV (reference sequence). The CDR3, as DNA: TGTGCCAGCAGCTCGGGACAGGGCTATGGCTACACCTTC. Its translation: CASSSGQGYGYTF.

The chain recombines TRBV18 with TRBJ2-5, with TRBD1 matching over 8 bases. Near its end, the DNA agrees better with TRBJ2-7, so the J call may be wrong. From germline, CDR1 is KGHSH and CDR2 LQKENI. CDR3 length: 14 amino acids. In DNA, the CDR3 is TGTGCCAGCTCACCACCGGACAGGGACTACGAGCAGTACTTC. Translating gives CASSPPDRDYEQYF.

J is TRBJ2-5 and V is TRBV5-4; 8 nucleotides match TRBD1. The CDR3 length is 16 residues. The germline gives CDR1 SGHNT, CDR2 YYREEE (reference sequence). J lost 1 base, V lost 1 base, and 6 bases had no gene match. Here the CDR3 DNA reads TGTGCCAGCAGCTTGTTGACAGGGGTAGTCCAAGAGACCCAGTACTTC. This gives the protein CASSLLTGVVQETQYF.

A single count supports this clone. The gene calls are TRBV19 and TRBJ2-7; D unresolved. CDR1 is LNHDA and CDR2 is SQIVND in the germline V gene (reference sequence). This CDR3 spans 14 amino acids. V lost 1 base and J lost 2, with 9 bases in between. The CDR3 DNA reads TGTGCCAGTAGTATAGGGCTGACGACCTACGAGCAGTACTTC. It yields the protein CASSIGLTTYEQYF.

The J gene is TRBJ1-3, the V gene TRBV7-6; tentative D call: TRBD1 (5 bases). V dropped 1 base and J dropped 0 bases, with 13 bases sitting between them. Per germline, CDR1 SGHVS and CDR2 FNYEAQ. CDR3 size: 17 residues. The CDR3 region is CASSLGLPGGSGNTIYF. The CDR3 region has the DNA TGTGCCAGCAGCTTAGGGCTTCCGGGGGGCTCTGGAAACACCATATATTTT.

This rearrangement joins TRBV5-1 to TRBJ2-1; a weak D match, TRBD2 (5 bases). The V gene's germline CDR1 is SGHRS and CDR2 YFSETQ. V was clipped by 4 bases and J by 8 bases, with 19 bases between them. This CDR3 region has 15 residues. The CDR3 region has the DNA TGCGCCAGCAGCACCACTAATGGGTGGCGGGATGAGCAGTTCTTC. Encoded protein: CASSTTNGWRDEQFF.